This T cell receptor (beta chain) was documented in a study of cytomegalovirus exposure and HLA in healthy donors. This clone showed up just a few times. Antigen unknown. PCR used 60 Vbeta primers and 13 Jbeta primers. Clones were sequenced by immunoSEQ multiplex PCR, and TCRdb holds only the in-frame ones, with some missing. This table has 100,000 to 150,000 clones, around four fifths appearing once. The CDR3 runs to 16 residues. Trimming took 5 bases from V and 0 from J, leaving 14 bases between them. Germline V gives CDR1 SGHNT, CDR2 YENEEA. Findings and caveats of the study: Per a prior analysis, the majority of TCR beta V segments were productive roughly 90% or roughly 30% of the time.

This chain connects TRBV11-3 to TRBJ2-1; tentatively, D is TRBD1 (6 bases). The sequenced material came from PBMCs. The receptor was isolated from a male donor in good health and CMV-seronegative. The CDR3 bases are TGTGCCAGCAGCCCCCGGACAGCAAGCTCCTACAATGAGCAGTTCTTC. This translates into CASSPRTASSYNEQFF.